The source of this TCR beta chain is a study of T cells expressing NK-cell markers. Overall study context: Beta-chain profiling covered CD3+CD56+NKG2C+, CD3+CD56+NKG2C- and CD3+CD56-NKG2C+ sorted subsets. Points from the study as a whole: These clonotypes additionally ranked first within the CD3+CD56-NKG2C+ fraction of a few donors. Of the CD8+ T cells in 5 to 7 donors, roughly 1.0-7.5% belonged to dominant NKG2C+ clonotypes.

Germline-derived CDR1 and CDR2 are SEHNR and FQNEAQ (reference sequence). There are 16 residues in the CDR3. Concerning this clonotype: Its antigen is currently unknown.

The TCR beta cDNA came from 5'RACE template switching with UMIs. TCRdb re-called the 5' RACE reads; every CDR3 protein appears as one record, without DNA. The listing contains around 3,500 distinct CDR3 sequences. The material sequenced was blood T cells: a sorted CD56 or NKG2C T cell subset, CD4+ or CD8+ T cells, or bulk PBMC T cells (not recorded which). The genes are TRBV7-9 and TRBJ2-1; TCRdb proposes TRBD2, but this gene call is untestable without DNA. This TCR was sampled from a man aged 18-70 years in good health. CDR3 residues: CASSFIPGGPYNEQFF.